Presented here are 31 T cell receptor beta chains from one specimen sequenced in a study of T cell repertoires in cytomegalovirus infection. MiXCR was run by TCRdb on the reads, yielding one entry per CDR3 protein. The table has about 740,000 distinct CDR3 sequences, 35% to 40% seen once; the top ten hold more than 2.5%. Material: PBMCs. These receptors originate from a human donor in good health (CMV status not recorded). Some clones in this sample may be carry-over from other donors' samples.

This clonotype was counted only a few times. The chain has TRBV6-1 and TRBJ1-1; D remains unclear. Trimming removed 0 bases at V and 2 bases at J, with 10 bases between. Germline CDR1 is MNHNS and CDR2 is SASEGT. CDR3 length: 15 amino acids. CDR3 in amino acids: CASSEAVIFNTEAFF. CDR3 sequence (DNA): TGTGCCAGCAGTGAAGCCGTCATTTTCAACACTGAAGCTTTCTTT.

The rearrangement uses TRBV6-5 and TRBJ1-2; possibly TRBD1 for D (5 bases). The V gene lost 0 bases and the J gene lost 4 bases, with 9 bases spanning the gap. Germline CDR1 is MNHEY and CDR2 is SVGAGI. This CDR3 contains 14 residues. CDR3 loop: CASSYSGEGYGYTF. The CDR3 coding sequence is TGTGCCAGCAGTTACTCGGGGGAGGGCTATGGCTACACCTTC.

This clonotype showed up many times. The chain couples TRBV4-2 to TRBJ1-1, with no clear D. Per the germline V gene, CDR1 is LGHNA and CDR2 is YNFKEQ. There are 17 residues in the CDR3. V shed 4 bases and J shed 0 bases, with 18 bases lying between them. CDR3 sequence (DNA): TGTGCCAGCAGCCTAAGGCTGGCAAAGGCGGTGAACACTGAAGCTTTCTTT. Amino acid sequence: CASSLRLAKAVNTEAFF.

This sequence joins TRBV28 and TRBJ2-5, with 7 bases identical to TRBD2. CDR1 MDHEN and CDR2 SYDVKM come from the germline V gene. Trimming removed 3 bases from V and 1 base from J; junction bases left unmatched: 8. CDR3 length: 16 residues. This CDR3 reads CASSFGVSGGQETQYF. DNA for the CDR3: TGTGCCAGCAGTTTCGGGGTTTCGGGGGGCCAAGAGACCCAGTACTTC. Full variable domain (missing parts from reference TRBV28 and TRBJ2-5): DVKVTQSSRYLVKRTGEKVFLECVQDMDHENMFWYRQDPGLGLRLIYFSYDVKMKEKGDIPEGYSVSREKKERFSLILESASTNQTSMYLCASSFGVSGGQETQYFGPGTRLLVL.

This clonotype was observed a few times. The chain is built from TRBV28 and TRBJ1-5; 10 bases line up with TRBD1. This CDR3 comprises 15 residues. Germline V gives CDR1 MDHEN, CDR2 SYDVKM. Trimming at V came to 3 bases and at J to 7 bases, leaving 6 bases not matched to a gene. The CDR3, as DNA: TGTGCCAGCAGTTTCCGGGGACAGGGGAAGCAGCCCCAGCATTTT. The encoded protein is CASSFRGQGKQPQHF.

The rearrangement uses TRBV28 and TRBJ1-3; a weak D match, TRBD1 (6 bases). V was clipped by 6 bases and J by 3 bases, with 9 bases between them. From germline, CDR1 is MDHEN and CDR2 SYDVKM. CDR3 length: 13 amino acids. As DNA, the CDR3 is TGTGCCAGCAGCGCAGGGGTTGGAAACACCATATATTTT. Its protein product is CASSAGVGNTIYF.

This clonotype was picked up a small number of times. The chain is built from TRBV6-1 and TRBJ1-6; D uncertain. Germline V CDR1 and CDR2: MNHNS, SASEGT. The CDR3 totals 16 residues. V shed 0 bases and J shed 10 bases, with 16 bases lying between them. The CDR3 sequence: CASSEAIGGFRSPLHF. The CDR3 nucleotides are TGTGCCAGCAGTGAAGCGATCGGAGGGTTTAGGTCACCCCTCCACTTT.

This clonotype was seen a few times. This sequence joins TRBV7-2 and TRBJ2-7; a possible D gene is TRBD1 (6 bases). Germline V gene sequence: CDR1 SGHTA, CDR2 FQGNSA. Trimming cost V 3 bases and J 7 bases, with 22 bases left between them. This CDR3 comprises 16 residues. The CDR3 DNA reads TGTGCCAGCAGCTTGACCACAGGGCGAGTACGTTGGGAGCAGTACTTC. Its translation is CASSLTTGRVRWEQYF.

The chain joins TRBV10-3 to TRBJ2-1; 9 nucleotides align to TRBD1. V gave up 11 bases and J gave up 9 bases; unmatched junction bases: 11. The length of the CDR3 is 13 residues. The germline V gene has CDR1 ENHRY and CDR2 SYGVKD. CDR3 region: CAVGTGRGGEQFF. CDR3 bases: TGTGCCGTCGGGACAGGGAGGGGAGGTGAGCAGTTCTTC.

This clonotype showed up just a few times. V usage is TRBV20-1 and J usage is TRBJ2-7, with a weak D call TRBD1 (5 bases). V lost 6 bases and J lost 7, with 19 bases in between. CDR1 DFQATT and CDR2 SNEGSKA come from the germline V gene (reference sequence). The length of the CDR3 is 13 residues. The CDR3 DNA reads TGCAGTGCCTTTACCTCCAGGGCTGGGGAGCAGTACTTC. Translating it yields CSAFTSRAGEQYF.

This chain links TRBV2 with TRBJ1-4, with a tentative D call TRBD1 (6 bases). The CDR3 contains 13 residues. V was trimmed by 6 bases and J by 6 bases, leaving 11 bases between them. The germline V gene encodes CDR1 SNHLY and CDR2 FYNNEI. DNA for the CDR3: TGTGCCAGCAGGGGGGACAATGATGAAAAACTGTTTTTT. This sequence encodes CASRGDNDEKLFF.

V is TRBV19 and J is TRBJ2-2; 15 bases agree with TRBD2. Germline V CDR1 and CDR2: LNHDA, SQIVND (reference sequence). This CDR3 region has 18 residues. V was clipped by 7 bases and J by 5 bases; unmatched bases: 11. The CDR3 reads CASMILGLAGGRTGELFF. Written as DNA, the CDR3 is TGTGCCAGTATGATATTGGGACTAGCGGGGGGCCGTACCGGGGAGCTGTTTTTT.

A word on this clonotype: Without the conserved terminal phenylalanine or tryptophan, this CDR3 likely stems from a read error. This chain links TRBV6-1 with TRBJ2-5, with a tentative D call TRBD2 (6 bases). The CDR3 is made up of 14 amino acids. Trimming pared 8 bases from V and 3 bases from J, leaving 16 bases between. CDR1 and CDR2 from the germline V gene are MNHNS and SASEGT. The CDR3 loop is CASSVRERKETQYL. DNA of the CDR3: TGTGCCAGCTCAGTTCGGGAGAGGAAAGAGACCCAGTACCTC.

A few counts support this clonotype. The genes are TRBV2 and TRBJ2-7, with D perhaps given as TRBD1 or TRBD2 (6 bases each). CDR3 length equals 13 residues. V lost 10 bases to trimming and J lost 5 bases, with 18 bases between them. Germline values: CDR1 SNHLY, CDR2 FYNNEI. As DNA, the CDR3 is TGTGCCACCCGCGACGGGGGCAGGAACGAGCAGTACTTC. Residues: CATRDGGRNEQYF.

About this clonotype: Here the CDR3 omits its conserved ending phenylalanine or tryptophan, so a read error is the likely source. This chain uses TRBV7-6 with TRBJ2-1, with 8 bases lining up with TRBD1. CDR3 length: 17 residues. Germline CDR1 is SGHVS and CDR2 is FNYEAQ. Germline trimming cut 0 bases from V and 5 bases from J; bases unmatched to any gene: 9. The CDR3 protein is CASSLAVGQGTDNEQFL. CDR3 nucleotides: TGTGCCAGCAGCTTAGCCGTTGGACAGGGCACTGACAATGAGCAGTTCTTA.

This clonotype was found once. The chain uses TRBV28 and TRBJ2-5; the D gene is possibly TRBD2 (7 bases). The CDR3 extends over 16 amino acids. Germline CDR1 is MDHEN and CDR2 is SYDVKM. Between the trimmed V and J ends, which lost 6 bases and 5 bases, there was a span of 22 bases. The CDR3 region has the DNA TGTGCCAGCAGCTTGCCGGAGGGGGGGGGGGAGGAGACCCAGTACTTC. Its protein product is CASSLPEGGGEETQYF. The full variable domain, with the rest looked up from reference TRBV28 and TRBJ2-5, is DVKVTQSSRYLVKRTGEKVFLECVQDMDHENMFWYRQDPGLGLRLIYFSYDVKMKEKGDIPEGYSVSREKKERFSLILESASTNQTSMYLCASSLPEGGGEETQYFGPGTRLLVL.

This clonotype was picked up one time. The chain links TRBV5-4 to TRBJ2-1; possibly TRBD1 for D (5 bases). Per germline, CDR1 SGHNT and CDR2 YYREEE (reference sequence). CDR3 length: 16 amino acids. V lost 7 bases to trimming and J lost 0 bases, with 17 bases between them. As DNA, the CDR3 is TGTGCCAGCCCCAGCATGGACACCAACTCCTACAATGAGCAGTTCTTC. Translated: CASPSMDTNSYNEQFF.

This clonotype has a handful of counts. In DNA form, the CDR3 reads TGTGCCAGCAGTACAGTCAGGGGACGGGCTCAGTTGGGCTATGGCTACACCTTC. Residues: CASSTVRGRAQLGYGYTF. The V gene is TRBV28, the J gene TRBJ1-2, with TRBD1 as a possible D gene (6 bases). Germline lookup yields CDR1 MDHEN and CDR2 SYDVKM. V lost 5 bases and J lost 4, with 26 bases in between. This CDR3 is built from 18 residues.

There are many counts of this clonotype. J is TRBJ1-1 and V is TRBV28; no definite D call. Germline V gene sequence: CDR1 MDHEN, CDR2 SYDVKM. The CDR3 covers 13 residues. Trimming stripped 5 bases from V and 0 bases from J, with 7 bases between. CDR3 DNA sequence: TGTGCCAGCAGTCCCCCCATGAACACTGAAGCTTTCTTT. Residues: CASSPPMNTEAFF.

For this clonotype: A much bigger clone sits one base away, suggesting this may be a read error. The conserved closing phenylalanine or tryptophan is absent in this CDR3, likely reflecting a read error. The chain couples TRBV7-2 to TRBJ1-2, with D possibly TRBD1 on 5 matching bases. This CDR3 is built from 15 residues. Trimming took off 5 bases at V and 3 bases at J, with 16 bases between the two ends. Germline values: CDR1 SGHTA, CDR2 FQGNSA. For the CDR3, the DNA is TGTGCCAGCAGCGGTAGGGGTCAGGGATACTATGGCTACACCTGC. Translating gives CASSGRGQGYYGYTC.

J is TRBJ2-5 and V is TRBV29-1, with 9 bases aligning to TRBD2. This CDR3 contains 14 residues. With 2 bases clipped from V and 2 bases from J, the junction kept 3 bases outside the gene matches. In germline, CDR1 is SQVTM, CDR2 ANQGSEA. CDR3 DNA: TGCAGCGTTGAACCTAGCGGGGAACAAGAGACCCAGTACTTC. This sequence encodes CSVEPSGEQETQYF.

Here the CDR3 DNA reads TGTGCCTGGAGTGTAGGGAGCTCTGGGGCCAACGTCCTGACTTTC. Encoded protein: CAWSVGSSGANVLTF. This chain connects TRBV30 to TRBJ2-6; the D gene is possibly TRBD2 (5 bases). Trimming took 0 bases from V and 0 from J, leaving 6 bases between them. Germline V gene sequence: CDR1 GTSNPN, CDR2 SVGIG (reference sequence). The CDR3 loop spans 15 amino acids.

This clonotype was observed a few times. Without the conserved terminal phenylalanine or tryptophan, this CDR3 likely stems from a read error. Because the CDR3's place on the DNA is in doubt, the DNA is left out and the CDR3 is given as listed by TCRdb. The J gene is TRBJ1-2, the V gene TRBV28; the D call of TRBD1 is as the table states it, not checked on the DNA. Germline values: CDR1 MDHEN, CDR2 SYDVKM. Including both end residues, the CDR3 is 13 amino acids long. The CDR3 loop reads CASSLGFGGLSSI.

This rearrangement joins TRBV23-1 to TRBJ1-1; D gene unclear. TRBV23-1 is marked as an open reading frame, function uncertain. V lost 0 bases and J lost 4, with 12 bases in between. The CDR3 consists of 15 residues. DNA of the CDR3: TGCGCCAGCAGTCAATCGAAGGTCGGAGTCACTGAAGCTTTCTTT. Translation gives CASSQSKVGVTEAFF.

In this sample, this clonotype turned up a few times. This sequence joins TRBV6-6 and TRBJ2-7; unclear D gene. This CDR3 has 12 residues. From germline, CDR1 is MNHNY and CDR2 SVGAGI (reference sequence). V lost 10 bases and J 0 bases, leaving 10 bases between the germline ends. In DNA, the CDR3 is TGTGCCATCGAGACTTCCTCCTACGAGCAGTACTTC. This encodes CAIETSSYEQYF.

The chain uses TRBV19 and TRBJ1-5, with D unclear. The CDR3 sequence is 13 residues long. Per the germline V gene, CDR1 is LNHDA and CDR2 is SQIVND (reference sequence). Trimming removed 5 bases at V and 5 bases at J, with 10 bases between. CDR3 DNA: TGTGCCAGTAGTGTTCGTATCTATCAGCCCCAGCATTTT. It is translated as CASSVRIYQPQHF. The full variable domain, completed using reference TRBV19 and TRBJ1-5, is DGGITQSPKYLFRKEGQNVTLSCEQNLNHDAMYWYRQDPGQGLRLIYYSQIVNDFQKGDIAEGYSVSREKKESFPLTVTSAQKNPTAFYLCASSVRIYQPQHFGDGTRLSIL.

About this clonotype: Possible read error: a much larger clone is one base away. The CDR3 DNA follows: TGTGCCAGCAGCGTCGGCGCGCATGGAAATCAGCCCCAGCATTTT. This gives the protein CASSVGAHGNQPQHF. V and J are TRBV7-2 and TRBJ1-5; D is uncertain. CDR3 length: 15 residues. CDR1 is SGHTA, CDR2 FQGNSA, per germline. Trimming removed 5 bases at V and 4 bases at J, with 15 bases between.

This chain links TRBV4-2 with TRBJ1-6; D is perhaps TRBD1 (6 bases). Germline assignment: CDR1 LGHNA and CDR2 YNFKEQ. The CDR3 is 17 residues long. V lost 0 bases, J lost 7 bases, and 16 bases lay in between. The CDR3 loop reads CASSQDVAGVGNSPLHF. The CDR3 nucleotides are TGTGCCAGCAGCCAAGATGTTGCAGGGGTGGGGAATTCACCCCTCCACTTT.

About this clonotype: This may come from a read error, since a much larger clone is one base off. J is TRBJ1-2 and V is TRBV7-2, with 9 bases identical to TRBD1. CDR1 and CDR2 from the germline V gene are SGHTA and FQGNSA. This CDR3 has 15 residues. In nucleotides, the CDR3 is TGTGCCAACAGCTTAGAATGGACAGGGGTCTATGGCTACACCTTC. It specifies CANSLEWTGVYGYTF.

This clonotype has more than one count but fewer than ten. The CDR3 is CASSERGLASGRSTDTQYF. The CDR3, as DNA: TGTGCCAGCAGTGAACGAGGGCTGGCTAGCGGGAGAAGCACAGATACGCAGTATTTT. The V gene is TRBV6-1, the J gene TRBJ2-3, with TRBD2 matching 10 bases. V was pared by 2 bases and J by 0 bases, with 11 bases of the junction left unmatched. Germline V CDR1 and CDR2: MNHNS, SASEGT. CDR3 length: 19 amino acids.

The J gene is TRBJ1-3, the V gene TRBV12-3 or TRBV12-4; tentatively, D is TRBD1 (6 bases). V was trimmed by 5 bases and J by 2 bases, leaving 10 bases between them. This CDR3 spans 14 amino acids. The DNA of the CDR3 is TGTGCCAGCAGTAAGACAGGCACTGGAAACACCATATATTTT. Translated, it gives CASSKTGTGNTIYF.